The following is a TCR beta chain sequence with its context. These data are taken from a study of blood T cell repertoires in COVID-19. In the study overall: The origin of the acute and convalescent COVID-19 samples was the United States, Italy and Spain. PBMCs, B-cell-depleted T cells, or T cells were the source of the cDNA or gDNA that made up the material.

The trim removed 7 bases at V and 2 bases at J, leaving 17 bases unmatched. The CDR3 runs 19 residues. Germline-derived CDR1 and CDR2 are SGHVS and FQNEAQ. Original handling: Counts of nucleated cells, estimated from reference gene primer amplification, were obtained. Sequencing was performed with immunoSEQ multiplex PCR; in TCRdb, only in-frame clones are kept and a portion is missing. V, J and clone size were drawn from that table, and D and trimming were deduced from the DNA. The sample lists 240,000 or so clones, around 83% occurring once. The receptor was derived from a woman younger than 30 with acute or convalescent COVID-19. The sample comprised peripheral blood. This rearrangement joins TRBV7-8 to TRBJ2-2; 9 nucleotides align to TRBD1. CDR3 bases: TGTGCCAGCACCCTTCCACACCAGACAGGGGGTATTAACACCGGGGAGCTGTTTTTT. Translating gives CASTLPHQTGGINTGELFF.